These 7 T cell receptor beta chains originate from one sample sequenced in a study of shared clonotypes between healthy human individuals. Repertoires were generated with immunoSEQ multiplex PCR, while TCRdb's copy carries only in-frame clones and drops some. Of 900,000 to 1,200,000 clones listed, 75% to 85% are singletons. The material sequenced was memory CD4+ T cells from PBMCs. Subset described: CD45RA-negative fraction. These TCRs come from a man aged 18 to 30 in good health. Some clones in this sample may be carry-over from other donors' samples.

CDR3 loop: CASSNLRTRDTEKLFF. The CDR3 DNA follows: TGTGCCAGCAGTAATTTACGCACCCGGGACACCGAAAAACTGTTTTTT. The chain links TRBV28 to TRBJ1-4; D is possibly TRBD1 (6 bases). V lost 5 bases to trimming and J lost 8 bases, with 21 bases between them. The CDR3 has 16 residues. Looked up from germline, CDR1 is MDHEN and CDR2 is SYDVKM.

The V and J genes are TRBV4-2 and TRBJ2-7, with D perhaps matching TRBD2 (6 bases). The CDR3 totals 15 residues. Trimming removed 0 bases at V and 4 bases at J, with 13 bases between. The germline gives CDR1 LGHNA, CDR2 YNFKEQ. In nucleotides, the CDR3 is TGTGCCAGCAGCCAAGAAAGCGGGCCAAATTACGAGCAGTACTTC. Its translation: CASSQESGPNYEQYF.

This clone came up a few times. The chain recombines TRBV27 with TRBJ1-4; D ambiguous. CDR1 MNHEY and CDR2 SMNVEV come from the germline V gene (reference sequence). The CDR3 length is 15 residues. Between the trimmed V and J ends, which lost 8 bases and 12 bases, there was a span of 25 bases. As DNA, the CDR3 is TGTGCCAGCCGTCCTTTAGATGGGAGTCGTATAGAACTGTTTTTT. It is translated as CASRPLDGSRIELFF.

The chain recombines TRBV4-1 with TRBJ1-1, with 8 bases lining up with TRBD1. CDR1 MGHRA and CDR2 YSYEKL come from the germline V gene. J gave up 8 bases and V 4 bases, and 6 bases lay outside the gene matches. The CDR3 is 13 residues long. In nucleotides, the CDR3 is TGCGCCAGCAGCCCACCCTGGGACAGGGAAGCTTTCTTT. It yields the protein CASSPPWDREAFF.

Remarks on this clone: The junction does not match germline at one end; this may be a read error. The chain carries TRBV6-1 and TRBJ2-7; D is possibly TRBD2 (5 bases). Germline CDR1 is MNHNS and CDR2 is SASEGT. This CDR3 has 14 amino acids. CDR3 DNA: TGTGCCAGCAGGCCCCAACAGCTAGCCTACGAGCAGTGCTTC. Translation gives CASRPQQLAYEQCF.

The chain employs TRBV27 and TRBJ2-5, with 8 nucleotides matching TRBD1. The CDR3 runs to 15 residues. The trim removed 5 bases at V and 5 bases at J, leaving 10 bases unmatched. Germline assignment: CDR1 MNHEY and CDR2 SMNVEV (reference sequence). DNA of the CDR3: TGTGCCAGCAGTGTAGGCATACAGGGGGGTGAGACCCAGTACTTC. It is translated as CASSVGIQGGETQYF.

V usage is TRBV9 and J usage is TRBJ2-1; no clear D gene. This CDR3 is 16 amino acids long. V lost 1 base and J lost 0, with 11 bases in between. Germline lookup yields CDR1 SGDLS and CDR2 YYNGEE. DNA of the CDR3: TGTGCCAGCAGCGTATTTGTGGAAGACTCCTACAATGAGCAGTTCTTC. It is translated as CASSVFVEDSYNEQFF. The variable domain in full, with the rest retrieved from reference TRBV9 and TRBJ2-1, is DSGVTQTPKHLITATGQRVTLRCSPRSGDLSVYWYQQSLDQGLQFLIQYYNGEERAKGNILERFSAQQFPDLHSELNLSSLELGDSALYFCASSVFVEDSYNEQFFGPGTRLTVL.